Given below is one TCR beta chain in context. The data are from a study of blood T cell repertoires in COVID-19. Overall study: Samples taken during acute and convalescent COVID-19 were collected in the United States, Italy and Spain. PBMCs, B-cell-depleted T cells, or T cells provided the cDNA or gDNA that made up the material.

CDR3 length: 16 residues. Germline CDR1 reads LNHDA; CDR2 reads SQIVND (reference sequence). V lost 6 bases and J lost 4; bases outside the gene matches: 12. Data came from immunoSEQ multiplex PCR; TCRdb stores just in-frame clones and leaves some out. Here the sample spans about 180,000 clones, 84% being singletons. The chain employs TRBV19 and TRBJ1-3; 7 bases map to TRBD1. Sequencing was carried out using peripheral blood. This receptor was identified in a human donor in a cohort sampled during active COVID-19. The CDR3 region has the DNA TGTGCCAGTAGGCCCCGGACAGGTTACGGAGGAAACACCATATATTTT. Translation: CASRPRTGYGGNTIYF.